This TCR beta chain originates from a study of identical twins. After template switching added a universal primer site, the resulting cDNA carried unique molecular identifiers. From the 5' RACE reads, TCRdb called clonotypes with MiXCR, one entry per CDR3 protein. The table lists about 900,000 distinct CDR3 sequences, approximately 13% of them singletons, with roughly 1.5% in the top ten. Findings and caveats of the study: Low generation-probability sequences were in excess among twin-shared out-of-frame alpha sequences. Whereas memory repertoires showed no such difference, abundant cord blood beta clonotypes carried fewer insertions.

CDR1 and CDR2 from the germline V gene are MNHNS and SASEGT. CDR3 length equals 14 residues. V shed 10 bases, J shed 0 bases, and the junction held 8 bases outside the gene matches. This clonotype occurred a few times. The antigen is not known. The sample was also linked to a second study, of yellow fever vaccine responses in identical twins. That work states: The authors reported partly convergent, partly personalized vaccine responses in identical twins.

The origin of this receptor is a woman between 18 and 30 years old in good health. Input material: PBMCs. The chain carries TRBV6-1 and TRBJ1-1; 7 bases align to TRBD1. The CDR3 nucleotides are TGTGCCATACACGCAGGGGGTATGAACACTGAAGCTTTCTTT. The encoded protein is CAIHAGGMNTEAFF.